This TCR beta chain comes out of a study of blood T cells in healthy people across ages. It was with a sample-barcoded 5' primer and a J-beta primer mix that a second PCR of roughly 7 to 12 cycles was run. TCRdb reprocessed the 5' RACE reads via MiXCR and lists one record per CDR3 protein. The data contain over 700,000 distinct CDR3 sequences, about 53% of them singletons. Per sample, no less than 5 micrograms of total RNA were extracted. The CDR3 is made up of 13 amino acids. Trimming pared 3 bases from V and 1 base from J, leaving 9 bases between. Germline V gene sequence: CDR1 DFQATT, CDR2 SNEGSKA (reference sequence).

The gene calls are TRBV20-1 and TRBJ1-1; D not certain. Sequences were obtained from blood. This sequence originates from a man at least 80 years old in good health. The CDR3 here is CSARVTGNTEAFF. Written as DNA, the CDR3 is TGCAGTGCTAGGGTTACTGGGAACACTGAAGCTTTCTTT.